The 25 T cell receptor beta chains below were found in one sample sequenced in a study of blood T cell repertoires in COVID-19. Repertoires were generated with immunoSEQ multiplex PCR, while TCRdb's copy carries only in-frame clones and drops some. The sample yields under 250,000 clones, over 70% seen once. Material for sequencing was peripheral blood. These receptors originate from a man aged 40-49 years with active or convalescent COVID-19.

CDR3 amino acids: CASSLEDGYEQYF. Here the CDR3 DNA reads TGTGCCAGCAGCTTGGAGGACGGGTACGAGCAGTACTTC. The chain carries TRBV13 and TRBJ2-7; a weak D match, TRBD2 (5 bases). Trimming pared 3 bases from V and 4 bases from J, leaving 10 bases between. Germline lookup yields CDR1 PRHDT and CDR2 FYEKMQ (reference sequence). The CDR3 is 13 amino acids.

The rearrangement uses TRBV7-9 and TRBJ2-2; possibly TRBD1 for D (5 bases). Germline loops: CDR1 SEHNR, CDR2 FQNEAQ (reference sequence). V gave up 8 bases and J gave up 5 bases, with 15 bases separating them. The CDR3 extends over 14 amino acids. The CDR3 loop reads CASVYRQTTGELFF. The DNA of the CDR3 is TGTGCCAGCGTGTACCGACAGACGACCGGGGAGCTGTTTTTT.

CDR3 protein: CASRDSQKLFF. For the CDR3, the DNA is TGTGCCAGCAGGGACAGCCAAAAACTGTTTTTT. V usage is TRBV3-1 (or the pseudogene TRBV3-2) and J usage is TRBJ1-4, with D possibly being TRBD1 (6 bases). Per the germline V gene, CDR1 is LGHDT and CDR2 is YNNKEL (reference sequence). The CDR3 contains 11 residues. V gave up 6 bases and J gave up 9 bases, with 8 bases separating them.

This clone was found a few times. This chain joins TRBV7-9 and TRBJ1-5; TRBD1 might be the D (5 bases). The V and J ends lost 4 bases and 0 bases respectively, with 10 bases between them. The CDR3 sequence is 15 residues long. The germline CDR1 and CDR2 sequences are SEHNR and FQNEAQ (reference sequence). The CDR3 DNA follows: TGTGCCAGCAGCTATACAGGCGATAGCAATCAGCCCCAGCATTTT. As protein: CASSYTGDSNQPQHF.

A few counts support this clone. V and J are TRBV19 and TRBJ1-1; TRBD1 agrees at 7 bases. CDR1 and CDR2 (germline): LNHDA, SQIVND (reference sequence). With V trimmed by 6 bases and J by 0 bases, 4 bases remained unmatched. The length of the CDR3 is 14 residues. In nucleotides, the CDR3 is TGTGCCAGTAGGAGCGGACAGGTGAACACTGAAGCTTTCTTT. Its protein product is CASRSGQVNTEAFF.

The chain carries TRBV18 and TRBJ1-5; no firm D call. This CDR3 comprises 14 residues. The ends were cut back, 3 bases at V and 0 bases at J, with 6 bases in the middle. The germline CDR1 and CDR2 sequences are KGHSH and LQKENI. CDR3 coding DNA: TGTGCCAGCTCACCGGAGAATAGCAATCAGCCCCAGCATTTT. Its translation is CASSPENSNQPQHF.

This chain links TRBV18 with TRBJ2-1; 9 bases are shared with TRBD1. This CDR3 is built from 16 residues. The V gene end was trimmed by 4 bases and the J gene end by 8 bases; junction bases not matched to a gene: 12. Per the germline V gene, CDR1 is KGHSH and CDR2 is LQKENI. The CDR3 bases are TGTGCCAGCTCACAACCTCCGGGACAGGGAACAGATGAGCAGTTCTTC. Translation gives CASSQPPGQGTDEQFF.

The genes are TRBV25-1 and TRBJ2-3, with 9 bases fitting TRBD1. Germline lookup yields CDR1 MGHDK and CDR2 SYGVNS. This CDR3 is 14 amino acids long. V shed 6 bases and J 4 bases; nucleotides not matched to a gene: 5. CDR3 region: CASRRQGVADTQYF. CDR3 in DNA: TGTGCCAGCAGGCGACAGGGGGTAGCAGATACGCAGTATTTT.

This clone was detected a few times. This CDR3 reads CASSQGSSVGGTKNIQYF. The DNA of the CDR3 is TGCGCCAGCAGCCAAGGTTCAAGCGTGGGGGGGACCAAAAACATTCAGTACTTC. This chain joins TRBV4-1 and TRBJ2-4; 7 bases line up with TRBD2. CDR3 size: 18 residues. From germline, CDR1 is MGHRA and CDR2 YSYEKL. Trimming at V came to 1 base and at J to 2 bases, leaving 11 bases not matched to a gene.

V and J are TRBV5-1 and TRBJ2-7, with 9 positions matching TRBD2. With 3 bases clipped from V and 2 bases from J, the junction kept 12 bases outside the gene matches. The CDR3 contains 17 residues. CDR1 is SGHRS, CDR2 YFSETQ, per germline. The CDR3 coding sequence is TGCGCCAGCAGCTCCCCTGTGTATAGCGGGGGAACCTACGAGCAGTACTTC. Its protein is CASSSPVYSGGTYEQYF.

The chain uses TRBV19 and TRBJ2-3, with 12 bases lining up with TRBD1. The CDR3 consists of 16 residues. V lost 4 bases, J lost 3 bases, and 5 bases stayed unmatched. The germline CDR1 and CDR2 sequences are LNHDA and SQIVND (reference sequence). The CDR3 loop reads CASSKPGQGATDTQYF. CDR3 nucleotide sequence: TGTGCCAGTAGTAAACCGGGACAGGGGGCTACAGATACGCAGTATTTT.

This chain connects TRBV4-2 to TRBJ1-2; D is uncertain. The CDR3 spans 16 residues. Trimming stripped 4 bases from V and 0 bases from J, with 15 bases between. The germline CDR1 and CDR2 sequences are LGHNA and YNFKEQ. The CDR3 DNA follows: TGTGCCAGCAGCCCAGAAGGAGGAACCACTAACTATGGCTACACCTTC. This codes for CASSPEGGTTNYGYTF.

This chain connects TRBV7-2 to TRBJ2-5; 8 bases fit TRBD2. V trimming: 5 bases; J trimming: 5 bases; junction bases outside the gene matches: 10. The V gene's germline CDR1 is SGHTA and CDR2 FQGNSA. This CDR3 region has 15 residues. The CDR3 DNA reads TGTGCCAGCAGCCCCCGGGGGGGCCCTTTGGAGACCCAGTACTTC. Its protein product is CASSPRGGPLETQYF.

V gene TRBV19 combines with J gene TRBJ1-4; no clear D. The germline V gene encodes CDR1 LNHDA and CDR2 SQIVND (reference sequence). The CDR3 has 15 residues. The ends were cut back, 3 bases at V and 0 bases at J, with 8 bases in the middle. CDR3 sequence reads: CASSISLATNEKLFF. For the CDR3, the DNA is TGTGCCAGTAGTATCTCCCTTGCAACTAATGAAAAACTGTTTTTT.

This clone has only a few counts. The V gene is TRBV5-8, the J gene TRBJ1-5, with D uncertain. The germline V and J ends were trimmed by 4 bases and 6 bases, with 8 bases remaining between them. The CDR3 totals 12 residues. CDR1 is SGHTS and CDR2 is YDEGEE in the germline V gene. The CDR3 coding sequence is TGTGCCAGCAGCACAGAAGGTCAGCCCCAGCATTTT. Translating gives CASSTEGQPQHF. The full variable domain, with the rest looked up from reference TRBV5-8 and TRBJ1-5, is EAGVTQSPTHLIKTRGQQATLRCSPISGHTSVYWYQQALGLGLQFLLWYDEGEERNRGNFPPRFSGRQFPNYSSELNVNALELEDSALYLCASSTEGQPQHFGDGTRLSIL.

This clone was counted only a few times. This chain uses TRBV25-1 with TRBJ1-1; a possible D gene is TRBD1 (5 bases). The CDR3 spans 13 residues. V was clipped by 2 bases and J by 6 bases, with 10 bases between them. The germline V gene encodes CDR1 MGHDK and CDR2 SYGVNS. CDR3 coding DNA: TGTGCCAGCAGTGAAGCGGGGGACCCTGAAGCTTTCTTT. This codes for CASSEAGDPEAFF. Together with reference TRBV25-1 and TRBJ1-1, the CDR3 gives the full variable domain: EADIYQTPRYLVIGTGKKITLECSQTMGHDKMYWYQQDPGMELHLIHYSYGVNSTEKGDLSSESTVSRIRTEHFPLTLESARPSHTSQYLCASSEAGDPEAFFGQGTRLTVV.

V and J are TRBV2 and TRBJ1-5, with D tentatively TRBD1 (6 bases). The CDR3 spans 12 residues. V was cut by 6 bases and J by 5 bases, with 8 bases left in between. CDR1 and CDR2 (germline): SNHLY, FYNNEI. The CDR3 nucleotides read TGTGCCAGCAGGAGGACAGATCAGCCCCAGCATTTT. Amino acid sequence: CASRRTDQPQHF.

This clone was seen just once. The rearrangement uses TRBV27 and TRBJ1-1; D perhaps matches TRBD1 (6 bases). Germline CDR1 and CDR2: MNHEY and SMNVEV (reference sequence). The CDR3 length is 16 residues. Trimming removed 7 bases from V and 6 bases from J, with 24 bases in between. CDR3 DNA sequence: TGTGCCAGCACCCCCAGGATTTCCAGGGGCAGCGCTGAAGCTTTCTTT. It is translated as CASTPRISRGSAEAFF.

This clone was recorded a few times. The chain carries TRBV27 and TRBJ1-1, with TRBD1 matching 10 bases. Germline-derived CDR1 and CDR2 are MNHEY and SMNVEV (reference sequence). This CDR3 spans 14 amino acids. V dropped 11 bases and J dropped 0; count of bases not matched to a gene: 6. The CDR3 sequence is CASGGTGVNTEAFF. The DNA for the CDR3 is TGTGCCTCCGGGGGGACAGGGGTGAACACTGAAGCTTTCTTT.

This clone was picked up one time. V usage is TRBV7-6 and J usage is TRBJ2-5, with a weak D call TRBD2 (6 bases). CDR1 is SGHVS and CDR2 is FNYEAQ in the germline V gene. V lost 5 bases to trimming and J lost 2 bases, with 9 bases between them. The CDR3 is 13 amino acids. Written as DNA, the CDR3 is TGTGCCAGCAGCCGGGGGAGACAAGAGACCCAGTACTTC. Translation: CASSRGRQETQYF.

This chain joins TRBV11-3 and TRBJ2-7, with D uncertain. The CDR3 runs 13 residues. V gave up 3 bases and J gave up 1 base, with 7 bases separating them. Germline V gene data show CDR1 as SGHNT and CDR2 as YENEEA. CDR3 coding DNA: TGTGCCAGCAGCTTGAGAGGTTCCTACGAGCAGTACTTC. Encoded protein: CASSLRGSYEQYF.

This chain uses TRBV27 with TRBJ1-3; 8 nucleotides align to TRBD1. The germline gives CDR1 MNHEY, CDR2 SMNVEV (reference sequence). The CDR3 is 16 amino acids. J lost 2 bases, V lost 1 base, and 4 bases had no gene match. CDR3 nucleotide sequence: TGTGCCAGCAGTTTATTGGGACAGGCGACTGGAAACACCATATATTTT. This translates into CASSLLGQATGNTIYF.

V usage is TRBV24-1 and J usage is TRBJ2-1, with TRBD2 matching over 7 bases. Germline CDR1 and CDR2: KGHDR and SFDVKD. There are 17 residues in the CDR3. The trim removed 7 bases at V and 3 bases at J, leaving 14 bases unmatched. The CDR3 nucleotides are TGTGCCACCAGCACGGGTGGGGGAGCGGGATTCTACAATGAGCAGTTCTTC. Translated: CATSTGGGAGFYNEQFF.

The chain employs TRBV7-2 and TRBJ2-7; 9 bases match TRBD1. V shed 3 bases, J shed 4 bases, and the junction held 7 bases outside the gene matches. Germline V gives CDR1 SGHTA, CDR2 FQGNSA. CDR3 length: 15 residues. CDR3 in amino acids: CASSFQRGQGYEQYF. The DNA of the CDR3 is TGTGCCAGCAGCTTCCAGCGGGGACAGGGTTACGAGCAGTACTTC.

The chain is built from TRBV4-3 and TRBJ1-4; weak D call: TRBD1 (5 bases). Trimming removed 0 bases from V and 11 bases from J, with 10 bases in between. The CDR3 totals 13 residues. From germline, CDR1 is LGHNA and CDR2 YSLEER. The CDR3 region has the DNA TGCGCCAGCAGCCAAGAACAGGAGAGGAAACTGTTTTTT. As protein: CASSQEQERKLFF.